A selection of T cell receptor beta chains follows, all from one sample in a study of shared clonotypes between healthy human individuals. Profiled with immunoSEQ multiplex PCR; TCRdb holds only in-frame clones, not every one. The data hold over 850,000 clones, with about four fifths observed a single time. Source material: memory CD4+ T cells from PBMCs. These receptors originate from a young man in good health. Some clones in this sample may be carry-over from other donors' samples. Both conserved end residues are part of each CDR3. Each record gives: CDR3 DNA, CDR3 protein, V gene, clone size, D gene, J gene. A D gene is named only where the DNA matches it firmly. Clone size is shown for a subset of rows, as once, few, many or a class of expanded clone.

TGCGCCAGCAGTGAACAGGAGATCAACCAGCCCCAGCATTTT	CASSEQEINQPQHF	TRBV10-2	few	NA	TRBJ1-5
TGTGCCAGCAGTGCAACAACCGGGACTAGCGCTGGCGAGCAGTACTTC	CASSATTGTSAGEQYF	TRBV2	NA	TRBD2	TRBJ2-7
TGTGCCCGCTCCAGAGGCTACAATGAGCAGTTCTTC	CARSRGYNEQFF	TRBV30	NA	NA	TRBJ2-1
TGCGCCAGCAGTGACAACTACGAGCAGTACTTC	CASSDNYEQYF	TRBV10-2	NA	NA	TRBJ2-7
TGTGCCAGCAGTGAATTAGGGACAGGGCAGGGGCAGCCCCAGCATTTT	CASSELGTGQGQPQHF	TRBV6-1	few	TRBD1	TRBJ1-5
TGTGCCAGCAGCTGGGTCCCAGGGGGCGCGAAGCAGTTCTTC	CASSWVPGGAKQFF	TRBV7-9	once	TRBD1	TRBJ2-1
TGCGCCAGCAGCTTGGCCCCTACTAGCGGTAACAATGAGCAGTTCTTC	CASSLAPTSGNNEQFF	TRBV5-1	NA	TRBD2	TRBJ2-1
TGTGCCAGCAGGGCCCCACCGGGGGTTCAGAGCAATCAGCCCCAGCATTTT	CASRAPPGVQSNQPQHF	TRBV28	once	NA	TRBJ1-5
TGTGCCAGCAGGGGAAACGGTGGCTACACCTTC	CASRGNGGYTF	TRBV6-4	few	NA	TRBJ1-2
TGTGCCAGCGAGATTGGACCGTTCGCGTACGAGCAGTACTTC	CASEIGPFAYEQYF	TRBV2	NA	NA	TRBJ2-7
TGTGCCAGCAGCCTTCATATGAACACTGAAGCTTTCTTT	CASSLHMNTEAFF	TRBV7-9	few	NA	TRBJ1-1
TGTGCCTGGACCGGACAGGGCCGGGGTGGAGCTGAAGCTTTCTTT	CAWTGQGRGGAEAFF	TRBV30	NA	TRBD1	TRBJ1-1
TGTGCCAGCAGCTCAACTAGCGGGAGTTATGAGCAGTACTTC	CASSSTSGSYEQYF	TRBV5-4	NA	TRBD2	TRBJ2-7
TGTGCCAGCAGCTTAGACGATGCCTCCACTGGGCAAGAGACCCAGTACTTC	CASSLDDASTGQETQYF	TRBV11-2	NA	NA	TRBJ2-5
TGTGCCAGCAGCTGGATTAAGGGGGCGCCTGGGGCCAACGTCCTGACTTTC	CASSWIKGAPGANVLTF	TRBV7-3	many	TRBD1	TRBJ2-6
TGTGCCAGCAGTGGTCTAGCGGGACTTTACGAGCAGTACTTC	CASSGLAGLYEQYF	TRBV2	NA	TRBD2	TRBJ2-7
TGCGCCAGCAGCCAAGCCCGTCTAGCGGGATACACCGGGGAGCTGTTTTTT	CASSQARLAGYTGELFF	TRBV4-1	many	TRBD2	TRBJ2-2